One sample yielded the 32 T cell receptor beta chains listed below, sequenced in a study of blood T cell repertoires in COVID-19. Measured with immunoSEQ multiplex PCR; TCRdb has only the in-frame clones, and not every one. The repertoire holds about 94,000 clones, with around 81% as singletons. The sequenced sample was peripheral blood. These receptors all come from a man aged 60-69 years with acute or convalescent COVID-19.

This chain uses TRBV6-5 with TRBJ2-1; 12 nucleotides line up with TRBD2. This CDR3 spans 16 amino acids. Germline V gene sequence: CDR1 MNHEY, CDR2 SVGAGI. Germline trimming cut 2 bases from V and 9 bases from J; bases unmatched to any gene: 8. The chain's CDR3 is CASSYPPGLAGSEQFF. The DNA of the CDR3 is TGTGCCAGCAGTTACCCTCCGGGACTAGCGGGTAGTGAGCAGTTCTTC.

The J gene is TRBJ1-2, the V gene TRBV12-3 or TRBV12-4; 8 bases align to TRBD1. There are 13 residues in the CDR3. The V segment lost 3 bases and the J segment 6 bases; nucleotides outside the gene matches: 3. This CDR3 reads CASSLDRDHGYTF. The CDR3 DNA follows: TGTGCCAGCAGTTTGGACAGGGACCATGGCTACACCTTC.

In its sample, this clone was seen many times. The chain carries TRBV11-3 and TRBJ2-3, with 10 bases matching TRBD1. Germline CDR1 and CDR2: SGHNT and YENEEA. CDR3 length: 15 residues. With 5 bases clipped from V and 4 bases from J, the junction kept 6 bases outside the gene matches. The CDR3 reads CASSMWGQGPDTQYF. In DNA, the CDR3 is TGTGCCAGCAGCATGTGGGGACAGGGGCCAGATACGCAGTATTTT.

V gene TRBV5-6 combines with J gene TRBJ2-1; D might be TRBD1 (5 bases). Germline V gene sequence: CDR1 SGHDT, CDR2 YYEEEE. Trimming shortened V by 0 bases and J by 3 bases, and 13 bases separated the two germline ends. CDR3 length: 16 amino acids. Here the CDR3 reads CASSLGGASLYNEQFF. CDR3 coding DNA: TGTGCCAGCAGCTTGGGTGGGGCATCCCTCTACAATGAGCAGTTCTTC.

J is TRBJ1-1 and V is TRBV5-5, with D hard to call. Per the germline V gene, CDR1 is SGHKS and CDR2 is YYEKEE (reference sequence). The CDR3 runs 14 residues. V shed 1 base and J shed 0 bases, with 7 bases lying between them. The CDR3 here is CASSLHTMNTEAFF. The CDR3 DNA reads as TGTGCCAGCAGCTTGCACACAATGAACACTGAAGCTTTCTTT.

CDR3 region: CASSYSRTGNTEAFF. CDR3 sequence (DNA): TGTGCCAGCAGTTACAGCCGCACAGGGAACACTGAAGCTTTCTTT. This sequence joins TRBV6-5 and TRBJ1-1; perhaps TRBD1 as D (5 bases). The CDR3 length is 15 residues. Germline CDR1 MNHEY, CDR2 SVGAGI. V was trimmed by 2 bases and J by 1 base, leaving 11 bases between them.

This chain connects TRBV19 to TRBJ2-2; TRBD1 might be the D (5 bases). Trimming removed 4 bases at V and 5 bases at J, with 8 bases between. The CDR3 spans 13 residues. The V gene's germline CDR1 is LNHDA and CDR2 SQIVND (reference sequence). Here the CDR3 DNA reads TGTGCCAGTAGTACGCCAGGGACCGGGGAGCTGTTTTTT. Residues: CASSTPGTGELFF. The variable domain in full, with the rest retrieved from reference TRBV19 and TRBJ2-2, is DGGITQSPKYLFRKEGQNVTLSCEQNLNHDAMYWYRQDPGQGLRLIYYSQIVNDFQKGDIAEGYSVSREKKESFPLTVTSAQKNPTAFYLCASSTPGTGELFFGEGSRLTVL.

A note on this clone: Relative to the germline gene, one junction end is altered; a read error may explain this. This chain connects TRBV10-3 to TRBJ2-3, with TRBD1 matching 11 bases. This CDR3 is 14 amino acids long. Germline lookup yields CDR1 ENHRY and CDR2 SYGVKD. As DNA, the CDR3 is TGTGCCATCAGTGAAATACGGGACAGGGGGGCGGTGGATTTT. As protein: CAISEIRDRGAVDF.

The V gene is TRBV7-2, the J gene TRBJ1-5, with D hard to call. The V end lost 1 base, the J end lost 1 base, and 14 bases lay between the germline ends. This CDR3 has 17 residues. Germline V gives CDR1 SGHTA, CDR2 FQGNSA. The CDR3 nucleotides are TGTGCCAGCAGCTTAGTCGGGTGGTCGTGGAGCAATCAGCCCCAGCATTTT. Its protein product is CASSLVGWSWSNQPQHF.

This clone was found once. This chain links TRBV10-2 with TRBJ2-5; 9 positions agree with TRBD2. With V trimmed by 8 bases and J by 4 bases, 5 bases remained unmatched. The CDR3 loop spans 13 amino acids. The V gene's germline CDR1 is WSHSY and CDR2 SAAADI. The CDR3, as DNA: TGCGCCAGCTCTCGGACTAGCGCAGAGACCCAGTACTTC. As protein: CASSRTSAETQYF.

The chain is built from TRBV9 and TRBJ1-1, with 10 bases fitting TRBD1. Per the germline V gene, CDR1 is SGDLS and CDR2 is YYNGEE. CDR3 length: 15 residues. Unmatched junction bases numbered 7, after V lost 4 bases and J lost 4 bases. CDR3 nucleotide sequence: TGTGCCAGCAGCTCGTCCGACAGGGGGCTCACTGAAGCTTTCTTT. It encodes CASSSSDRGLTEAFF. Based on the CDR3 plus reference TRBV9 and TRBJ1-1, the full variable domain is DSGVTQTPKHLITATGQRVTLRCSPRSGDLSVYWYQQSLDQGLQFLIQYYNGEERAKGNILERFSAQQFPDLHSELNLSSLELGDSALYFCASSSSDRGLTEAFFGQGTRLTVV.

The chain joins TRBV4-1 to TRBJ1-5; the match to TRBD1 covers 7 bases. Losses at the gene ends were 4 bases for V and 3 bases for J; bases not matched to a gene: 6. The germline CDR1 and CDR2 sequences are MGHRA and YSYEKL. The CDR3 is 15 residues long. The CDR3 DNA follows: TGCGCCAGCAGCCGACTTACAGGGGCCAATCAGCCCCAGCATTTT. Encoded protein: CASSRLTGANQPQHF.

The V and J genes are TRBV5-1 and TRBJ2-3; D remains unclear. Per germline, CDR1 SGHRS and CDR2 YFSETQ. CDR3 length equals 13 residues. The V end lost 4 bases, the J end lost 5 bases, and 11 bases lay between the germline ends. The CDR3 bases are TGCGCCAGCAGCCCCAGCTCGGGAGATACGCAGTATTTT. Translating gives CASSPSSGDTQYF.

The V gene is TRBV13, the J gene TRBJ2-1, with 7 nucleotides matching TRBD2. CDR1 is PRHDT, CDR2 FYEKMQ, per germline (reference sequence). V lost 5 bases to trimming and J lost 8 bases; unmatched junction nucleotides: 9. This CDR3 comprises 14 residues. CDR3 in amino acids: CASSTRGGGYEQFF. CDR3 coding DNA: TGTGCCAGCAGCACACGAGGCGGGGGTTATGAGCAGTTCTTC.

The chain is built from TRBV2 and TRBJ1-1, with unresolved D. The germline gives CDR1 SNHLY, CDR2 FYNNEI. This CDR3 region has 16 residues. Trimming removed 4 bases from V and 3 bases from J, with 18 bases in between. CDR3 in DNA: TGTGCCAGCAGTGGGGGTCGATTTAGCGGGTACACTGAAGCTTTCTTT. This sequence encodes CASSGGRFSGYTEAFF.

CDR3 bases: TGCGCCAGCAGCTTTAGGGCGGCAGGGGAGACCCAGTACTTC. Amino acid sequence: CASSFRAAGETQYF. This chain links TRBV5-1 with TRBJ2-5; the D gene is possibly TRBD1 (5 bases). The CDR3 spans 14 residues. Germline V gene sequence: CDR1 SGHRS, CDR2 YFSETQ. Between the trimmed V and J ends, which lost 2 bases and 5 bases, there was a span of 13 bases.

This chain uses TRBV11-2 with TRBJ1-5; D gene ambiguous. Germline CDR1 is SGHAT and CDR2 is FQNNGV. CDR3 length: 15 amino acids. The V and J ends lost 3 bases and 0 bases respectively, with 9 bases between them. CDR3 in amino acids: CASSFRGYSNQPQHF. The DNA of the CDR3 is TGTGCCAGCAGCTTTCGAGGGTATAGCAATCAGCCCCAGCATTTT. Together with reference TRBV11-2 and TRBJ1-5, the CDR3 gives the full variable domain: EAGVAQSPRYKIIEKRQSVAFWCNPISGHATLYWYQQILGQGPKLLIQFQNNGVVDDSQLPKDRFSAERLKGVDSTLKIQPAKLEDSAVYLCASSFRGYSNQPQHFGDGTRLSIL.

The rearrangement uses TRBV21-1 and TRBJ1-2. TRBV21-1 is an annotated pseudogene. The CDR3 runs to 18 residues. The CDR3 DNA reads as TGTGCCAGCAGCAAAACAGGGCCCGGGGGGCGGTTTTACTATGGCTACACCTTC. It codes for CASSKTGPGGRFYYGYTF.

The chain recombines TRBV2 with TRBJ1-2; 7 nucleotides agree with TRBD1. CDR1 and CDR2 (germline): SNHLY, FYNNEI. The CDR3 is 17 amino acids. Losses at the gene ends were 8 bases for V and 2 bases for J; bases not matched to a gene: 17. In DNA form, the CDR3 reads TGTGCCAGCTCGCGGGGCGAGGGGGCGCGAGCGAACTATGGCTACACCTTC. Protein sequence: CASSRGEGARANYGYTF.

This rearrangement joins TRBV12-3 or TRBV12-4 to TRBJ1-2; 10 bases match TRBD1. The CDR3 sequence is 13 residues long. The junction had 3 bases not matched to a gene; V was cut back by 3 bases and J by 8 bases. The CDR3, as DNA: TGTGCCAGCAGTTTGGTGACAGGGGGCGGCTACACCTTC. Residues: CASSLVTGGGYTF.

The chain has TRBV24-1 and TRBJ1-4, with TRBD1 matching over 7 bases. The CDR3 is 14 residues long. V shed 4 bases, J shed 4 bases, and the junction held 2 bases outside the gene matches. The germline gives CDR1 KGHDR, CDR2 SFDVKD. CDR3 nucleotides: TGTGCCACCAGTGAAACAGGGGATAATGAAAAACTGTTTTTT. It translates to CATSETGDNEKLFF.

The chain links TRBV5-1 to TRBJ2-7; 10 bases are shared with TRBD1. V gave up 4 bases and J gave up 1 base; unmatched junction bases: 2. The CDR3 covers 14 residues. In germline, CDR1 is SGHRS, CDR2 YFSETQ. The CDR3 DNA reads as TGCGCCAGCAGCGGACAGGGGGAGTCCTACGAGCAGTACTTC. The encoded protein is CASSGQGESYEQYF.

This chain connects TRBV9 to TRBJ2-7; 12 positions match TRBD2. CDR1 and CDR2 (germline): SGDLS, YYNGEE. The CDR3 is made up of 15 amino acids. Trimming at V came to 4 bases and at J to 3 bases, leaving 5 bases not matched to a gene. The CDR3, as DNA: TGTGCCAGCAGCTACGGACTAGCGGGGAGCTACGAGCAGTACTTC. Its protein is CASSYGLAGSYEQYF. The whole variable domain, remainder taken from reference TRBV9 and TRBJ2-7, is DSGVTQTPKHLITATGQRVTLRCSPRSGDLSVYWYQQSLDQGLQFLIQYYNGEERAKGNILERFSAQQFPDLHSELNLSSLELGDSALYFCASSYGLAGSYEQYFGPGTRLTVT.

The rearrangement joins TRBV18 to TRBJ2-7; the match to TRBD1 covers 7 bases. The junction had 10 bases not matched to a gene; V was cut back by 6 bases and J by 5 bases. Looked up from germline, CDR1 is KGHSH and CDR2 is LQKENI. This CDR3 has 14 amino acids. This CDR3 reads CASSSYRGDDEQYF. For the CDR3, the DNA is TGTGCCAGCTCCTCGTACAGGGGCGACGACGAGCAGTACTTC.

The chain recombines TRBV3-1 (or the pseudogene TRBV3-2) with TRBJ1-1; D not resolved. V was pared by 6 bases and J by 3 bases, with 11 bases between. The CDR3 spans 13 residues. Germline V CDR1 and CDR2: LGHDT, YNNKEL (reference sequence). DNA for the CDR3: TGTGCCAGCAGTCGGTACGGTGACACTGAAGCTTTCTTT. The encoded protein is CASSRYGDTEAFF.

This chain links TRBV6-2 or TRBV6-3 with TRBJ1-1, with a tentative D call TRBD1 (6 bases). Per the germline V gene, CDR1 is MNHEY and CDR2 is SVGEGT. The V and J ends lost 6 bases and 7 bases respectively, with 15 bases between them. The CDR3 contains 13 residues. The CDR3 spells CASSTPRTDEAFF. CDR3 DNA: TGTGCCAGCAGCACCCCCCGGACAGATGAAGCTTTCTTT.

The chain combines TRBV5-6 with TRBJ1-4, with no clear D. This CDR3 has 16 residues. The V and J ends lost 1 base and 8 bases respectively, with 18 bases between them. The germline V gene encodes CDR1 SGHDT and CDR2 YYEEEE. CDR3 nucleotide sequence: TGTGCCAGCAGCTTGAAGGTGGGCAGAACGCAGGAAAAACTGTTTTTT. Its protein product is CASSLKVGRTQEKLFF.

The chain employs TRBV4-3 and TRBJ1-1; the D gene is possibly TRBD1 (6 bases). Between the trimmed V and J ends, which lost 4 bases and 1 base, there was a span of 10 bases. The germline V gene encodes CDR1 LGHNA and CDR2 YSLEER. This CDR3 comprises 14 residues. The CDR3 DNA is TGCGCCAGCAGCCCTGGACAGACGAACACTGAAGCTTTCTTT. It specifies CASSPGQTNTEAFF.

DNA for the CDR3: TGCGCCAGCAGCACAAGATCCGGGTACAATGAGCAGTTCTTC. Amino acid sequence: CASSTRSGYNEQFF. The chain couples TRBV4-1 to TRBJ2-1, with unresolved D. Germline V lookup: CDR1 MGHRA, CDR2 YSYEKL. V lost 5 bases and J 4 bases, leaving 12 bases between the germline ends. The CDR3 spans 14 residues.

To note about this clone: Other DNA sequences in this specimen translate into the identical CDR3. The chain recombines TRBV6-1 with TRBJ2-7; D remains unclear. The V end was cut by 2 bases, the J end by 3 bases, with 5 bases between. In germline, CDR1 is MNHNS, CDR2 SASEGT. The CDR3 loop spans 12 amino acids. The CDR3 spells CASSESSYEQYF. For the CDR3, the DNA is TGTGCCAGCAGTGAATCTAGCTACGAGCAGTACTTC.

CDR3 nucleotides: TGTGCCAGCAGTTACTTAGGGACAGGGGCGGATGAGCAGTTCTTC. Translated, it gives CASSYLGTGADEQFF. This chain connects TRBV6-2 or TRBV6-3 to TRBJ2-1, with 10 positions matching TRBD1. The CDR3 contains 15 residues. Losses at the gene ends were 1 base for V and 8 bases for J; bases not matched to a gene: 5. Germline V CDR1 and CDR2: MNHEY, SVGEGT.

The genes are TRBV5-6 and TRBJ2-7; TRBD1 aligns across 10 bases. Germline trimming cut 4 bases from V and 8 bases from J; bases unmatched to any gene: 9. Per germline, CDR1 SGHDT and CDR2 YYEEEE. The CDR3 runs 14 residues. CDR3 in DNA: TGTGCCAGCAGCGAGGGGACAGGGGAGATGAAGCAGTACTTC. Amino acids: CASSEGTGEMKQYF.